This paragraph reports one T cell receptor (beta chain). A single base separates this from a much larger clone, so it may be a read error. These data belong to a study of T cells in Graves' hyperthyroidism and ophthalmopathy. About the research overall: Once the initial diagnosis was made, peripheral blood was obtained before any treatment.

Germline CDR1 is MNHEY and CDR2 is SMNVEV (reference sequence). V trimming: 5 bases; J trimming: 6 bases; junction bases outside the gene matches: 0. The CDR3 extends over 12 amino acids. Patients aged 18 to 65 had newly diagnosed hyperthyroidism of under 2 months' duration. Authors of the study amplified TCR beta CDR3 regions from RNA transcripts. RT-PCR in the first round (using the HTBI primer set) targeted the TCR CDR3. From the multiplex PCR reads, TCRdb called clonotypes with MiXCR, one entry per CDR3 protein. The profile shows around 620,000 distinct CDR3 sequences, about a sixth of them singletons.

This TCR was recovered from a woman aged 30 to 39 with Graves' hyperthyroidism. The sequenced sample consisted of blood. The rearrangement uses TRBV27 and TRBJ2-7; 11 bases line up with TRBD1. The CDR3 loop reads CASSGTGGEQYF. In DNA form, the CDR3 reads TGTGCCAGCAGTGGGACAGGGGGCGAGCAGTACTTC.